Listed here are 2 T cell receptor beta chains from one sample, sequenced in a study of T cell clonality in common variable immunodeficiency. Assay: immunoSEQ multiplex PCR; the TCRdb copy retains only in-frame clones and omits some. The sample yields 57,000 or so clones, without any singletons. The sample was peripheral blood mononuclear cells. The receptor set was obtained from a person aged 18 to 70 in good health.

This clone occurred many times. The missing CDR3 end, 3 residues past where the read stops, is filled in from the germline J gene. Different DNA sequences within this sample yield the same CDR3. This chain uses TRBV7-9 with TRBJ2-3; D is unresolved. The V gene lost 8 bases and the J gene lost 2 bases, with 5 bases spanning the gap. Germline-derived CDR1 and CDR2 are SEHNR and FQNEAQ (reference sequence). The CDR3 runs 11 residues. The CDR3 sequence is CASPVTDTQYF. CDR3 bases read: TGTGCCAGCCCTGTCACAGATACG.

This clone has at least ten counts. The read ends 3 residues before the CDR3 terminus; that terminus is restored from the germline J gene. The chain has TRBV5-1 and TRBJ2-5; 7 nucleotides align to TRBD2. With 4 bases clipped from V and 2 bases from J, the junction kept 8 bases outside the gene matches. The germline CDR1 and CDR2 sequences are SGHRS and YFSETQ. The CDR3 sequence is 15 residues long. The covered CDR3 bases are TGCGCCAGCAGCCGATTTCTAGCGGCTCAAGAGACC. Translated, it gives CASSRFLAAQET. The CDR3 in its entirety is CASSRFLAAQETQYF.